One T cell receptor beta chain is described in this entry. Its antigen is not known. Assay: immunoSEQ multiplex PCR; the TCRdb copy retains only in-frame clones and omits some. Counted here are more than 65,000 clones, roughly 94% occurring once; the ten biggest clones make up less than 0.55%. This specimen belongs to a study of graft-versus-host responses after intestinal transplantation. Trimming stripped 1 base from V and 4 bases from J, with 16 bases between. CDR1 and CDR2 from the germline V gene are SGHAT and FQNNGV. This CDR3 is 16 amino acids long. The origin of this receptor is a human donor who received an intestinal transplant. The chain uses TRBV11-2 and TRBJ1-2, with D tentatively TRBD1 (6 bases). The material was unstimulated CD8+ T cells sorted from spleen or lymph node cells, obtained before intestinal transplant. CDR3 nucleotide sequence: TGTGCCAGCAGCTTAGTTTACGGGGGGGCAGGCTATGGCTACACCTTC. Its translation is CASSLVYGGAGYGYTF.